This record concerns one T cell receptor (beta chain) sequence. This CDR3 is 14 amino acids long. Per germline, CDR1 MNHEY and CDR2 SMNVEV (reference sequence). Trimming shortened V by 0 bases and J by 10 bases, and 16 bases separated the two germline ends. These data are taken from a study of blood T cell repertoires in COVID-19. Study as a whole: COVID-19 samples, acute and convalescent, were from the United States, Italy and Spain. The cDNA or gDNA used as material had been derived from T cells, B-cell-depleted T cells, or PBMCs.

In the original processing: For nucleated cells, counts were estimated from reference gene primer amplification. Assay: immunoSEQ multiplex PCR; the TCRdb copy retains only in-frame clones and omits some. That table furnishes V, J and clone size, whereas the DNA furnished D and trimming. The profile shows about 7,200 clones, 88% of them singletons. The chain recombines TRBV27 with TRBJ2-7; possible D gene TRBD2, 5 bases. Sequences were obtained from peripheral blood. This sequence was found in a human donor in a cohort sampled during active COVID-19. CDR3 residues: CASSLSREPHRQYF. CDR3 in DNA: TGTGCCAGCAGTTTATCAAGGGAGCCCCACCGACAGTACTTC.